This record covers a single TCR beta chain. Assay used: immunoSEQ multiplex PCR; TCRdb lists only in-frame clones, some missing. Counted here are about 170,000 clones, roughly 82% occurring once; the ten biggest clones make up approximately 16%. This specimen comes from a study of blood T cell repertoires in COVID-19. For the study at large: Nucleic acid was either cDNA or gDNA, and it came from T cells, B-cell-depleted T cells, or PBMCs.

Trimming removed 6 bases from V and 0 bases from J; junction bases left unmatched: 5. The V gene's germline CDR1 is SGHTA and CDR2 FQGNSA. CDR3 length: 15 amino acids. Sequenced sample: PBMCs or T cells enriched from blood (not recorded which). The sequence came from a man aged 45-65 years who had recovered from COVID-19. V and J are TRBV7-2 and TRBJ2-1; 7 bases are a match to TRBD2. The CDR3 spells CASSPSGTSYNEQFF. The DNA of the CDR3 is TGTGCCAGCAGTCCGAGCGGGACCTCCTACAATGAGCAGTTCTTC.